These T cell receptor beta chains were read from a single sample in a study of blood T cell repertoires in COVID-19. Here immunoSEQ multiplex PCR was the method, and the copy in TCRdb shows in-frame clones only, minus some. This table holds tens of thousands of clones, about 70% found once. The sequenced sample consisted of peripheral blood. These receptors were taken from a human donor in a cohort sampled during active COVID-19. Both conserved end residues are part of each CDR3. The D gene is left open where the match is weak. A clone size is listed for some rows: how often the clone was seen (once, few, many), or a class if it is expanded.

CDR3nt	CDR3aa	d_gene	abundance	v_gene	j_gene
TGCGCCAGCAGCCAAGGTTCCGACAGGGGAGGGTCTCCCCAGCATTTT	CASSQGSDRGGSPQHF	TRBD1	few	TRBV4-1	TRBJ1-5
TGCGCCAGCACCCGGGACAGGCCAGATACGCAGTATTTT	CASTRDRPDTQYF	TRBD1	.	TRBV5-1	TRBJ2-3
TGTGCCAGCAGCTTGGCGCAGGGGGCAGGGTCCTACAATGAGCAGTTCTTC	CASSLAQGAGSYNEQFF	TRBD1	.	TRBV5-4	TRBJ2-1
TGTGCCAGCAGCCCGGGACTAGCTTACAATGAGCAGTTCTTC	CASSPGLAYNEQFF	TRBD2	.	TRBV3-1/TRBV3-2	TRBJ2-1
TGTGCCACCAGTGATTTGCAAGGGGGGGGGACTAGCGCCGGTACGCAGTATTTT	CATSDLQGGGTSAGTQYF	TRBD2	.	TRBV24-1	TRBJ2-3
TGTGCCAGCAGCCATTTGGGACTGAAGAACACTGAAGCTTTCTTT	CASSHLGLKNTEAFF	.	.	TRBV3-1/TRBV3-2	TRBJ1-1
TGTGCCAGCAGCTACCGGGACAGGGGGAATGAGCAGTTCTTC	CASSYRDRGNEQFF	TRBD1	.	TRBV7-2	TRBJ2-1
TGTGCCAGCAGCGTGAGGAGCCCTCCCCTCCACTTT	CASSVRSPPLHF	.	.	TRBV5-8	TRBJ1-6
TGTGCCAGCAGTTTGGGGAGCTCCTACGAGCAGTACTTC	CASSLGSSYEQYF	.	once	TRBV12-3/TRBV12-4	TRBJ2-7
TGTGCCAGCAGCCAACAACTAGCGGGAGTATATGAGCAGTTCTTC	CASSQQLAGVYEQFF	TRBD2	.	TRBV3-1/TRBV3-2	TRBJ2-1
TGTGCCACCAGCAGAGATCAGGGAGGTGGAAACACCATATATTTT	CATSRDQGGGNTIYF	.	.	TRBV15	TRBJ1-3
TGTGCCAGCAGTTACACTAGATCGCGTGCCGGGGAGCTGTTTTTT	CASSYTRSRAGELFF	.	.	TRBV2	TRBJ2-2
TGTGCCAGCAGTTACTCGAACGCGTTTGCTAACTATGGCTACACCTTC	CASSYSNAFANYGYTF	.	.	TRBV6-2/TRBV6-3	TRBJ1-2
TGTGCCAGCAGTTTAAAGAACAGGGGGCGGTACACCTTC	CASSLKNRGRYTF	TRBD1	.	TRBV27	TRBJ1-2
TGTGCCAGTAACCCGACAGGGGTAAAGTATGGCTACACCTTC	CASNPTGVKYGYTF	TRBD1	few	TRBV19	TRBJ1-2
TGTGCCAGCGGCCCCCTAGCGGGAGTGACAGATACGCAGTATTTT	CASGPLAGVTDTQYF	TRBD2	.	TRBV7-9	TRBJ2-3
TGTGCCAGCAGCTCCATTAGTACAGACATTCAGTACTTC	CASSSISTDIQYF	.	few	TRBV7-3	TRBJ2-4
TGTGCCAGCAGCTCGGTAGGGGAACCCTACAATGAGCAGTTCTTC	CASSSVGEPYNEQFF	.	.	TRBV9	TRBJ2-1
TGTGCCAGCAGTGCCGGAGACAGGGAGACCCAGTACTTC	CASSAGDRETQYF	.	.	TRBV2	TRBJ2-5
TGTGCCACCAGCCTCCCGAAGGGCAGGGCGTCCTCTGGAAACACCATATATTTT	CATSLPKGRASSGNTIYF	.	few	TRBV15	TRBJ1-3
TGTGCCAGCAGCCGAGGTGCTCGAGAAGGCTACACCTTC	CASSRGAREGYTF	.	.	TRBV4-2	TRBJ1-2
TGTGCCAGCAGCCAAGATTACGGGAACTATGGCTACACCTTC	CASSQDYGNYGYTF	.	.	TRBV4-2	TRBJ1-2
TGTGCCAGCAGCACAACAGGGTTTCAAGAGACCCAGTACTTC	CASSTTGFQETQYF	.	.	TRBV11-1	TRBJ2-5
TGTGCCAGCAGCGACAGGGGGCGGTTCGAGCAGTACTTC	CASSDRGRFEQYF	TRBD1	few	TRBV7-9	TRBJ2-7
TGTGCCATCGGTGGCGAGCGCGGGGGGCCAGATACGCAGTATTTT	CAIGGERGGPDTQYF	TRBD2	.	TRBV10-3	TRBJ2-3
TGTGCCAGCTCTCCGTTCCAACAGGGGGGCCCTAGCAATCAGCCCCAGCATTTT	CASSPFQQGGPSNQPQHF	TRBD1	.	TRBV18	TRBJ1-5
TGTGCCAGCAGTTTAACTGGGGGGGCCGCTCATCCCCAGTTCTTC	CASSLTGGAAHPQFF	.	.	TRBV27	TRBJ2-1
TGTGCCAGCAGCCAGGGGAGATCGAGGACTGAAGCTTTCTTT	CASSQGRSRTEAFF	.	.	TRBV2	TRBJ1-1
TGTGCCAGTAGTAGATTTGTGGGACAGGGGATAGCCAAAAACATTCAGTACTTC	CASSRFVGQGIAKNIQYF	TRBD1	.	TRBV19	TRBJ2-4
TGTGCCAGCAGTTACTCTCAACAGGGGGCAGACACTGAAGCTTTCTTT	CASSYSQQGADTEAFF	TRBD1	.	TRBV6-6	TRBJ1-1
TGTGCCAGCAGCTTAACACGGACCGCGGGGGGTCGATACAATGAGCAGTTCTTC	CASSLTRTAGGRYNEQFF	TRBD2	few	TRBV7-2	TRBJ2-1
TGTGCCCCCCAGGTCGGGATATTTGTCCAAAAGTACCAAGAGACCCAGTACTTC	CAPQVGIFVQKYQETQYF	.	few	TRBV25-1	TRBJ2-5
TGCAGCGTTGGGACAGGGAAGGGAGAGACCCAGTACTTC	CSVGTGKGETQYF	TRBD1	medium-sized	TRBV29-1	TRBJ2-5
TGTGCCAGCAGCTTGCAAGGGAGGTCCAATGAGCAGTTCTTC	CASSLQGRSNEQFF	.	.	TRBV5-5	TRBJ2-1
TGTGCCAGTAGTAGTTCAGGGCGGCGGGAGCAGTACTTC	CASSSSGRREQYF	.	few	TRBV19	TRBJ2-7
TGTGCCAGCAGTTTATGGGGGGGGGACACTGAAGCTTTCTTT	CASSLWGGDTEAFF	.	.	TRBV27	TRBJ1-1
TGTGCCAGCAGCGTAGCGGCCGGGGAGCTGTTTTTT	CASSVAAGELFF	.	.	TRBV9	TRBJ2-2
TGCGCCAGCAGCCCTGACACCTTCTCTGGAAACACCATATATTTT	CASSPDTFSGNTIYF	.	.	TRBV4-3	TRBJ1-3
TGTGCCAGCTTGGGACAGGGGGCCGCGTCTGTCGGGGACGAGCAGTACTTC	CASLGQGAASVGDEQYF	TRBD1	once	TRBV2	TRBJ2-7
TGTGCCAGTAGTACATACCTGACAGGGGGCTTTCAGCCCCAGCATTTT	CASSTYLTGGFQPQHF	TRBD1	.	TRBV19	TRBJ1-5
TGTGCCAGCGGGACAGGGGCCGGTAATTCACCCCTCCACTTT	CASGTGAGNSPLHF	TRBD1	few	TRBV2	TRBJ1-6
TGTGCCAGCAGTTACGGGACAGGGGACTCACCCCTCCACTTT	CASSYGTGDSPLHF	TRBD1	.	TRBV6-5	TRBJ1-6
TGTGCCAGCAGTTTAAGGGACAGGGATACACCCCTCCACTTT	CASSLRDRDTPLHF	TRBD1	.	TRBV27	TRBJ1-6
TGTGCCAGCAGCTTAGCGGGGAGGGCTGGAAACACCATATATTTT	CASSLAGRAGNTIYF	.	.	TRBV11-2	TRBJ1-3